Listed below are T cell receptor beta chains from one sample, sequenced in a study of Graves' ophthalmopathy and Graves' hyperthyroidism. Each CDR3 protein is one row after TCRdb ran MiXCR on the multiplex PCR reads. The sample holds a few hundred thousand distinct CDR3 sequences; roughly 15% are singletons and the top ten take about 7.3%. Sequencing used peripheral blood. The receptor set was obtained from a woman aged 18-35 years with stable Graves' hyperthyroidism. Both conserved end residues are part of each CDR3. D genes are given only for firm matches. Clone size is given for some rows only: seen once, a few or many times, or a class if the clone is expanded.

DNA | CDR3 | size | J | D | V
TGCGCCAGCAGCTTACTATCGAACACCGGGGAGCTGTTTTTT | CASSLLSNTGELFF | many | TRBJ2-2 | . | TRBV5-1
TGTGCTAGTGCCCTCCTGGTAAGGAGCTCCTACGAGCAGTACTTC | CASALLVRSSYEQYF | . | TRBJ2-7 | . | TRBV12-5
TGTGCCAGCAGCGACACGGGCTATGGTAGTTCACCCCTCCACTTT | CASSDTGYGSSPLHF | many | TRBJ1-6 | . | TRBV6-2/TRBV6-3
TGTGCCAGCAGCTTGCGGGAACGCGGCGGAGAGACCCAGTACTTC | CASSLRERGGETQYF | few | TRBJ2-5 | . | TRBV5-5
TGTGCCAGCAGTTCCTTACGGGGGGGCGGTCGACACATTCAGTACTTC | CASSSLRGGGRHIQYF | many | TRBJ2-4 | TRBD2 | TRBV6-5
TGTGCCAGCAGCTTGGGACTACGCGGGGAGACCCAGTACTTC | CASSLGLRGETQYF | many | TRBJ2-5 | TRBD2 | TRBV7-2
TGTGCCAGCAGCGTAGACGGCTTCAATCAGCCCCAGCATTTT | CASSVDGFNQPQHF | . | TRBJ1-5 | . | TRBV9
TGTGCCAGCAGTTTAGGGACTACCCCCTACGAGCAGTACTTC | CASSLGTTPYEQYF | . | TRBJ2-7 | TRBD2 | TRBV7-8
TGTGCCATCTCCGCTGCACAGGGGTATGGCTACACCTTC | CAISAAQGYGYTF | many | TRBJ1-2 | TRBD1 | TRBV10-3
TGTGCCAGCCCCCAGGGTGGTACTCTGAACACTGAAGCTTTCTTT | CASPQGGTLNTEAFF | many | TRBJ1-1 | . | TRBV12-3/TRBV12-4
TGTGCCAGCAGCAAAGACAGAATTTACGAGCAGTACTTC | CASSKDRIYEQYF | many | TRBJ2-7 | . | TRBV11-3
TGTGCCACCAGTGACCGCCCCAAGAGCGGGGGCACAGATACGCAGTATTTT | CATSDRPKSGGTDTQYF | . | TRBJ2-3 | TRBD2 | TRBV24-1
TGTGCCATCAGTGAGGAGGCCAGTCTAGGGGAGACCCAGTACTTC | CAISEEASLGETQYF | few | TRBJ2-5 | . | TRBV10-3
TGTGCCAGCTCTTGGGGGGGGCTTCAGCCCCAGCATTTT | CASSWGGLQPQHF | . | TRBJ1-5 | . | TRBV7-8
TGCAGCCCCAAACAGGGGCCCCTGGCTTCCTACGAGCAGTACTTC | CSPKQGPLASYEQYF | many | TRBJ2-7 | TRBD1 | TRBV29-1
TGTGCCAGCAGCGTAGCTAGCGGGGGGTACGAGCAGTACTTC | CASSVASGGYEQYF | . | TRBJ2-7 | TRBD2 | TRBV9